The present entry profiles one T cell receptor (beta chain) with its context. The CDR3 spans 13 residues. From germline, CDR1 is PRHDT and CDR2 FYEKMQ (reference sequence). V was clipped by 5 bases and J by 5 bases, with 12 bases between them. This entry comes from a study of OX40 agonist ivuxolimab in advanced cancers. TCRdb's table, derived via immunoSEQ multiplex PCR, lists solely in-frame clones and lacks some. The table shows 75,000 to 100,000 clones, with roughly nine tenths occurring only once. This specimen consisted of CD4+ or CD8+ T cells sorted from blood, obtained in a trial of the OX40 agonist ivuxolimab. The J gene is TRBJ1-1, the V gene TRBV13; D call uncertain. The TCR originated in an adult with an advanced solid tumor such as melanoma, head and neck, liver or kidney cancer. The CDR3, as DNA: TGTGCCAGCAGCCTATCTAGGAAGACTGAAGCTTTCTTT. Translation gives CASSLSRKTEAFF. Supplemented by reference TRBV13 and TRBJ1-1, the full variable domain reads AAGVIQSPRHLIKEKRETATLKCYPIPRHDTVYWYQQGPGQDPQFLISFYEKMQSDKGSIPDRFSAQQFSDYHSELNMSSLELGDSALYFCASSLSRKTEAFFGQGTRLTVV.